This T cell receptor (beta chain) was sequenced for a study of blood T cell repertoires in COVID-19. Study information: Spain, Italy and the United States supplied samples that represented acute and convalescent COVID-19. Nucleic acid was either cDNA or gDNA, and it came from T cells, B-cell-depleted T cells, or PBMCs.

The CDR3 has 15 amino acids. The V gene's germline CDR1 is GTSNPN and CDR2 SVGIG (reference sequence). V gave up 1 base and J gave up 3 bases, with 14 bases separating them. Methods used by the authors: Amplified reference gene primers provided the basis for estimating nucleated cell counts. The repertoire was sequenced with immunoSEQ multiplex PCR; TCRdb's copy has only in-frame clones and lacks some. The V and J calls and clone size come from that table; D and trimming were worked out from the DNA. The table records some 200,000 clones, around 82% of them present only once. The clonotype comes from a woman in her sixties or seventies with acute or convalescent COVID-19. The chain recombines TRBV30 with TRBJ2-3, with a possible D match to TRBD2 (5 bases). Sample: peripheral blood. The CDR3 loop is CAWSATLGVTDTQYF. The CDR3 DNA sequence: TGTGCCTGGAGTGCCACACTCGGGGTTACAGATACGCAGTATTTT. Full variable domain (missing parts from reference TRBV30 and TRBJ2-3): SQTIHQWPATLVQPVGSPLSLECTVEGTSNPNLYWYRQAAGRGLQLLFYSVGIGQISSEVPQNLSASRPQDRQFILSSKKLLLSDSGFYLCAWSATLGVTDTQYFGPGTRLTVL.